One TCR beta chain is described in this entry. Its antigen remains unidentified. It has no much larger one-base neighbor in the sample; base qualities were not kept. Genomic DNA was extracted from sorted cells with the Quick-DNA Microprep Kit. Amplification of TCRbeta DNA was done with the immunoSEQ hsTCRbeta kit, following the protocol from the manufacturer. An Illumina MiSeq instrument was used to sequence the TCRbeta libraries. The authors' pipeline ran thus. Once out-of-frame sequences had been removed, approximately 2,000,000 distinct TCRbeta sequences were left, which works out to an average of roughly 70,000 per individual. Each individual was scored by the count of roughly 160 previously reported CMV-associated TCRbeta sequences and the total productive distinct TCRbeta count. A beta-binomial model was reimplemented in Python, and random forests from scikit-learn, run with default parameters, were trained on data from the US cohort. Classifier performance on the Belgian cohort was summarized as median AUC with percentile confidence intervals over 10,000 bootstrap iterations. Here the immuneACCESS table is served through TCRdb, limited to in-frame sequences with V and J called. Missing clones are a known gap in these copies; in checked studies unresolved V genes cover under half, and the rest lacks a known reason. That table supplies the V and J calls and clone size; D and trimming were determined from the DNA. Recorded for this sample are some 53,000 clones; 78% of them occurred a single time. The biggest ten clones account for about 0.79% of the sample.

A FACSAria II was used to sort memory CD4+ T cells, defined as single viable CD3+CD4+CD8-CD45RO+ cells. CMV serostatus was determined using a Roche Elecsys assay that detects serum IgG against CMV pp150, pp28, p38 and p52. After thawing, total CD4+ T cells were enriched by positive selection with CD4 magnetic microbeads. Samples originated from another study that specifically interrogated the CD4+ T cell memory repertoire. Peripheral blood mononuclear cells were isolated and cryopreserved according to standard operating procedures, and serum was kept at -80 degrees C. Staining used CD3-PerCP (BW264/56), CD4-APC (RPA-T4), CD45RO-PE (UCHT1) and CD8-Pacific Orange (3B5) antibodies, with Sytox blue excluding non-viable cells. This specimen comes from a study of memory CD4+ T cells and cytomegalovirus serostatus (dated by TCRdb to between 2018 and 2020). Study-wide context: The 35 or so healthy Belgian adults in the cohort included 9 who were CMV seropositive and 24 who were CMV seronegative. To replicate a published TCR-based CMV serostatus classifier, the study sequenced CD4+ memory TCRbeta repertoires from a Belgian cohort whose cytomegalovirus serostatus was known. Broader findings and caveats from the paper: CMV serostatus prediction reached a median bootstrapped AUC of nearly 0.96 with the original framework and just under 0.92 with a US-trained random forest. Among the approximately 160 previously reported CMV-associated TCRbeta sequences, 60 to 85 showed up in the CD4+ memory repertoires, with each one found in between one and five individuals. Only CD4+CD45RO+ memory cells were sequenced, in contrast to the original study, which included naive and memory CD4+ and CD8+ populations. The results were interpreted as suggesting that the CMV-associated TCR signature is mostly present in the CD4+ memory repertoire. The original-framework classifier achieved a median bootstrapped AUC of around 0.95 with a 95% CI of 0.76-1.00 on the Belgian cohort.

The CDR3 starts with the cysteine, ends with the phenylalanine, and has 17 residues. Only CDR3 DNA remains: 51 bases, in frame from the first base. V gives up 1 base and J gives up 0 bases, and the segment between their germline ends measures 14 bases. The germline V gene gives CDR1 as SGHTS and CDR2 as YDEGEE. The receptor was isolated from an adult in good health and CMV-seronegative. The sequence is built from TRBV5-8 and TRBJ1-3; the D gene is unclear. Sequenced input: memory CD4+ T cells from blood. The DNA sequence reads TGTGCCAGCAGCTTGCGCAGGCAAACAATCTCTGGAAACACCATATATTTT. Its protein product is CASSLRRQTISGNTIYF.